Listed below are T cell receptor beta chains from one sample, sequenced in a study of T cells in Graves' hyperthyroidism and ophthalmopathy. From the multiplex PCR reads, TCRdb called clonotypes with MiXCR, one entry per CDR3 protein. The data hold about 210,000 distinct CDR3 sequences, with approximately 17% observed a single time. The sequenced material came from blood. Receptors originate from a man aged 50 or older with Graves' hyperthyroidism. Both conserved end residues are part of each CDR3. D genes are given only for firm matches. Size is omitted from some rows. Given values are once, few, many or a class for expanded clones.

v_gene	len	j_gene	abundance	d_gene	CDR3nt	CDR3aa
TRBV12-3/TRBV12-4	16	TRBJ2-2	many	NA	TGTGCCAGCAGGTTCCGCGGACTATTGAACACCGGGGAGCTGTTTTTT	CASRFRGLLNTGELFF
TRBV28	15	TRBJ2-3	many	NA	TGTGCCAGCAGCTCCCCTCTCCCCAGGGCAGATACGCAGTATTTT	CASSSPLPRADTQYF
TRBV2	14	TRBJ1-1	many	NA	TGTGCCAGCAGTGTGAAGATTCTGAACACTGAAGCTTTCTTT	CASSVKILNTEAFF
TRBV20-1	14	TRBJ2-1	many	TRBD1	TGCAGTGGCGGGACAGGGAATCCGGGTGAAGGGCAGTTCTTC	CSGGTGNPGEGQFF
TRBV2	14	TRBJ1-6	many	NA	TGTGCCAGCAGGGCGTGGACAGATAATTCACCCCTCCACTTT	CASRAWTDNSPLHF
TRBV27	12	TRBJ2-7	many	NA	TGTGCCAGCACTTCAGCCTACTACGAGCAGTACTTC	CASTSAYYEQYF
TRBV7-2	14	TRBJ2-7	many	TRBD1	TGTGCCAGCAGCCCATGGAAGGGGGCGGAGGAGCAGTACTTC	CASSPWKGAEEQYF
TRBV18	13	TRBJ2-1	few	NA	TGTGCCAGCTCAGGAGGGACACTCAATGAGCAGTTCTTC	CASSGGTLNEQFF
TRBV18	11	TRBJ2-3	many	NA	TGTGCCAGCTCTGCGTCAGATACGCAGTATTTT	CASSASDTQYF
TRBV29-1	15	TRBJ1-2	many	NA	TGCAGCGCCCAAGTAGGGGCAGGGAGCGCCTATGGCTACACCTTC	CSAQVGAGSAYGYTF
TRBV7-6	15	TRBJ2-5	NA	TRBD2	TGTGCCAGCAGCTTAATGGCTAGCGGGCAAGAGACCCAGTACTTC	CASSLMASGQETQYF
TRBV12-3/TRBV12-4	17	TRBJ2-2	NA	NA	TGTGCCAGCAGTTTCTGGGCTCTGGGGGGTGACACCGGGGAGCTGTTTTTT	CASSFWALGGDTGELFF
TRBV20-1	11	TRBJ2-7	many	NA	TGCAGTGCTAGAGATATCTACGAGCAGTACTTC	CSARDIYEQYF
TRBV28	15	TRBJ1-5	many	NA	TGTGCCAGCAGCATCGGGACTCGGGTAGATCAGCCCCAGCATTTT	CASSIGTRVDQPQHF
TRBV28	16	TRBJ2-5	many	TRBD2	TGTGCCAGCAGTTTATCGGTACTAGCGGGAGTGAAGACCCAGTACTTC	CASSLSVLAGVKTQYF
TRBV30	12	TRBJ1-3	many	NA	TGTGCCTGGACAGGGGCTGGAAACACCATATATTTT	CAWTGAGNTIYF
TRBV11-2	14	TRBJ2-7	many	NA	TGTGCCAGCAGCGCCGCCCAAGCGTTCTACGAGCAGTACTTC	CASSAAQAFYEQYF
TRBV4-3	18	TRBJ2-1	NA	TRBD2	TGCGCCAGCAGCCAAGATTACGCCGGCGGGGGGACCTACAATGAGCAGTTCTTC	CASSQDYAGGGTYNEQFF
TRBV7-3	14	TRBJ2-2	few	TRBD2	TGTGCCAGCAGCTTCTCAGCGGGAGACGGGGAGCTGTTTTTT	CASSFSAGDGELFF
TRBV11-2	14	TRBJ1-1	many	NA	TGTGCCAGCAGCTTAGGCTCAGAGAACACTGAAGCTTTCTTT	CASSLGSENTEAFF
TRBV3-1	14	TRBJ2-1	many	NA	TGTGCCAGCAGCCAAAACCTCAGGGACAATGAGCAGTTCTTC	CASSQNLRDNEQFF
TRBV28	13	TRBJ2-7	many	NA	TGTGCCAGCAGTTTCCCAGCCACCTACGAGCAGTACTTC	CASSFPATYEQYF
TRBV7-2	11	TRBJ2-5	many	NA	TGTGCCAGCAGCTCCTTGGAGACCCAGTACTTC	CASSSLETQYF
TRBV5-1	15	TRBJ2-3	many	NA	TGCGCCAGCAGCTTGTCCCTAGCGAGCACAGATACGCAGTATTTT	CASSLSLASTDTQYF
TRBV7-9	18	TRBJ1-6	NA	NA	TGTGCCAGCAGCTTAGAGGGATTTTTTCGCTCCTATAATTCACCCCTCCACTTT	CASSLEGFFRSYNSPLHF
TRBV7-2	14	TRBJ2-3	many	TRBD1	TGTGCCAGCAGCTTGGGACAGTACACAGATACGCAGTATTTT	CASSLGQYTDTQYF
TRBV6-5	18	TRBJ1-5	NA	TRBD1	TGTGCCAGCAGTTATAGGCAACAGGGGGTTTATAGCAATCAGCCCCAGCATTTT	CASSYRQQGVYSNQPQHF
TRBV9	16	TRBJ2-3	few	TRBD2	TGTGCCAGCAGTCCCACTAGCGGGAGTACCGCAGATACGCAGTATTTT	CASSPTSGSTADTQYF
TRBV11-2	13	TRBJ2-5	NA	NA	TGTGCCAGCAGCTCTTCGTCCGGGGAGACCCAGTGCTTC	CASSSSSGETQCF
TRBV2	16	TRBJ2-1	many	TRBD2	TGTGCCAGCAGTGGGGGGGGGGGATTGCGCTACAATGAGCAGTTCTTC	CASSGGGGLRYNEQFF
TRBV2	15	TRBJ1-3	NA	NA	TGTGCCAGCAGTGATTCGGGGGGATATGGAAACACCATATATTTT	CASSDSGGYGNTIYF
TRBV28	16	TRBJ2-7	few	NA	TGTGCCAGCAGTTCGCACTACGACCCGGGAGCCTACGAGCAGTACTTC	CASSSHYDPGAYEQYF
TRBV20-1	14	TRBJ2-5	NA	TRBD2	TGCAGTGCGTTTTTAGCGGGAGGGGGCGAGACCCAGTACTTC	CSAFLAGGGETQYF
TRBV12-5	14	TRBJ2-2	NA	NA	TGTGCTAGTGGTCTGACAGGCATAGCCGGGGAGCTGTTTTTT	CASGLTGIAGELFF
TRBV5-1	15	TRBJ2-2	few	TRBD2	TGCGCCAGCAACCCACTAGCGGGAAGTACCGGGGAGCTGTTTTTT	CASNPLAGSTGELFF
TRBV4-1	12	TRBJ2-1	NA	TRBD1	TGCGCCAGCAGCCAGAACAGGGGTAGACAGTTCTTC	CASSQNRGRQFF
TRBV7-9	14	TRBJ2-5	many	NA	TGTGCCAGCAGCCCACTAGCCCCTCCAGAGACCCAGTACTTC	CASSPLAPPETQYF
TRBV7-9	16	TRBJ2-2	NA	NA	TGTGCCAGCAGCCATAGGGCGGCCCTGAACACCGGGGAGCTGTTTTTT	CASSHRAALNTGELFF
TRBV2	16	TRBJ2-5	many	TRBD2	TGTGCCAGCAGAAGGGGGACTAGCAGGAGAGGGGAGACCCAGTACTTC	CASRRGTSRRGETQYF
TRBV14	16	TRBJ2-1	NA	NA	TGTGCCAGCAGCCAAGATACGAAGGGTGTACAAAATGAGCAGTTCTTC	CASSQDTKGVQNEQFF
TRBV2	11	TRBJ1-1	many	NA	TGTGCCAGCAGTGTGTACACTGAAGCTTTCTTT	CASSVYTEAFF
TRBV11-3	14	TRBJ2-7	many	TRBD2	TGTGCCAGCAGCTTACGGGACTACTCCTACGAGCAGTACTTC	CASSLRDYSYEQYF
TRBV28	15	TRBJ2-1	many	TRBD2	TGTGCCAGCAGAATAGCGGGAGATCTCTACAATGAGCAGTTCTTC	CASRIAGDLYNEQFF
TRBV30	12	TRBJ2-7	many	TRBD1	TGTGCCAGTGACAGGGGCGATTCCGAGCAGTACTTC	CASDRGDSEQYF
TRBV12-3/TRBV12-4	15	TRBJ2-1	few	NA	TGTGCCAGCAGTTTAAAAGGGACACTCTACAATGAGCAGTTCTTC	CASSLKGTLYNEQFF
TRBV7-2	15	TRBJ1-6	many	NA	TGTGCCAGCAGCTTAAGTCAGGCGCTTAATTCACCCCTCCACTTT	CASSLSQALNSPLHF
TRBV12-3/TRBV12-4	12	TRBJ2-5	NA	TRBD2	TGTGCCAGCAACCCGGGGGGGGAGACCCAGTACTTC	CASNPGGETQYF
TRBV12-3/TRBV12-4	10	TRBJ2-3	many	TRBD2	TGTGCCAGCAGTGGACTAGTTCAGTATTTT	CASSGLVQYF
TRBV2	14	TRBJ2-7	many	TRBD1	TGTGCCAGCAGACGGGACAGAGGATCCTACGAGCAGTACTTC	CASRRDRGSYEQYF
TRBV12-3/TRBV12-4	14	TRBJ2-7	few	TRBD1	TGTGCCAGCAGAAGGACAGGGGTTTTAAACGAGCAGTACTTC	CASRRTGVLNEQYF
TRBV12-3/TRBV12-4	13	TRBJ1-2	many	NA	TGTGCCAGCAGTTTTCGGGGAAACTATGGCTACACCTTC	CASSFRGNYGYTF
TRBV7-9	15	TRBJ2-3	few	TRBD2	TGTGCCAGCACCAGCGGTAGCGGGTGGGGAGATACGCAGTATTTT	CASTSGSGWGDTQYF
TRBV18	11	TRBJ1-3	many	NA	TGTGCCAGCTCACCTCGGGACACCATATATTTT	CASSPRDTIYF
TRBV20-1	13	TRBJ1-4	many	TRBD1	TGCAGTGCTAGTGGCAGGGGGGGAGAAAAACTGTTTTTT	CSASGRGGEKLFF
TRBV7-2	15	TRBJ2-1	many	NA	TGTGCCAGCAGCTTGGATGGACAAAGGTTTAGAGAGCAGTTCTTC	CASSLDGQRFREQFF
TRBV4-1	15	TRBJ1-1	once	NA	TGCGCCAGCAGCCGAGTACCGGGGTCGGGCACTGAAGCTTTCTTT	CASSRVPGSGTEAFF
TRBV20-1	15	TRBJ1-2	few	TRBD1	TGCAGTGCTAGGGACGGGACAGATCTCCACTATGGCTACACCTTC	CSARDGTDLHYGYTF